A single sample is the source of the 24 T cell receptor beta chains below, sequenced in a study of T cells after yellow fever vaccination. From the 5' RACE reads, TCRdb called clonotypes with MiXCR, one entry per CDR3 protein. The table lists 550,000 or so distinct CDR3 sequences, roughly 21% of them singletons, with 13% to 15% in the top ten. This specimen consisted of PBMCs, obtained 15 days after the yellow fever booster vaccination. Receptor source: a young man who received the YFV17D yellow fever vaccine.

V and J are TRBV3-1 and TRBJ2-5; TRBD1 aligns across 10 bases. The V segment lost 4 bases and the J segment 2 bases; nucleotides outside the gene matches: 10. Germline CDR1 LGHDT, CDR2 YNNKEL (reference sequence). The CDR3 extends over 17 amino acids. CDR3 loop: CASSRPGQGLGQETQYF. DNA of the CDR3: TGTGCCAGCAGCCGTCCGGGACAGGGGCTTGGACAAGAGACCCAGTACTTC.

The chain recombines TRBV6-1 with TRBJ2-7; the D call may be TRBD1 or TRBD2 (5 bases each). Trimming stripped 0 bases from V and 0 bases from J, with 15 bases between. This CDR3 has 17 amino acids. Germline V gene data show CDR1 as MNHNS and CDR2 as SASEGT. The DNA of the CDR3 is TGTGCCAGCAGTGAAGCCAGGGAGACAGCCTCCTCCTACGAGCAGTACTTC. This translates into CASSEARETASSYEQYF.

The V call is TRBV6-5, the J call TRBJ2-7; D is ambiguous. The V end lost 6 bases, the J end lost 2 bases, and 8 bases lay between the germline ends. The CDR3 totals 12 residues. The germline CDR1 and CDR2 sequences are MNHEY and SVGAGI. The CDR3 sequence is CASSNPAYEQYF. CDR3 bases: TGTGCCAGCAGCAACCCAGCCTACGAGCAGTACTTC.

The rearrangement uses TRBV5-1 and TRBJ2-1, with D maybe TRBD1 (6 bases). V was pared by 4 bases and J by 3 bases, with 17 bases between. The length of the CDR3 is 16 residues. Germline assignment: CDR1 SGHRS and CDR2 YFSETQ. The CDR3 region is CASSTIALGGYNEQFF. The DNA of the CDR3 is TGCGCCAGCAGCACTATAGCGTTAGGGGGCTACAATGAGCAGTTCTTC.

The chain has TRBV13 and TRBJ2-5; either TRBD1 or TRBD2 may supply D (5 bases each). The CDR3 loop spans 18 amino acids. Germline-derived CDR1 and CDR2 are PRHDT and FYEKMQ (reference sequence). Trimming removed 4 bases at V and 4 bases at J, with 25 bases between. The CDR3, as DNA: TGTGCCAGCAGCTCTCTCTTAGTGGGACCTATGGGCAGAGAGACCCAGTACTTC. Translating gives CASSSLLVGPMGRETQYF.

The genes are TRBV7-2 and TRBJ2-3; D possibly corresponds to TRBD2 (6 bases). Trimming took off 3 bases at V and 3 bases at J, with 16 bases between the two ends. CDR1 and CDR2 from the germline V gene are SGHTA and FQGNSA. The CDR3 runs to 16 residues. The CDR3 spells CASSFHPSSATDTQYF. DNA of the CDR3: TGTGCCAGCAGCTTCCACCCCTCTAGCGCTACAGATACGCAGTATTTT.

This clonotype was counted only a few times. This chain links TRBV11-2 with TRBJ2-1; D unresolved. There are 14 residues in the CDR3. Per the germline V gene, CDR1 is SGHAT and CDR2 is FQNNGV. Trimming took off 4 bases at V and 6 bases at J, with 13 bases between the two ends. The CDR3 loop is CASSSLTPPNEQFF. In DNA form, the CDR3 reads TGTGCCAGCAGCTCCCTCACGCCCCCCAATGAGCAGTTCTTC.

This clonotype was seen many times. The V and J genes are TRBV27 and TRBJ1-1; D might be TRBD1 (5 bases). Between the trimmed V and J ends, which lost 1 base and 2 bases, there was a span of 11 bases. The CDR3 sequence is 15 residues long. Germline V gives CDR1 MNHEY, CDR2 SMNVEV (reference sequence). The CDR3 is CASSLFGTGNTEAFF. The CDR3 bases are TGTGCCAGCAGTTTATTCGGGACGGGAAACACTGAAGCTTTCTTT.

This clonotype has a single count. The V gene is TRBV29-1, the J gene TRBJ1-1; 9 nucleotides align to TRBD1. With V trimmed by 8 bases and J by 5 bases, 12 bases remained unmatched. This CDR3 has 14 residues. Germline V gene lookup returns CDR1 SQVTM and CDR2 ANQGSEA. CDR3: CSLDTGGLGTEAFF. CDR3 coding DNA: TGCAGCTTGGACACAGGGGGCCTTGGAACTGAAGCTTTCTTT.

A few counts support this clonotype. This chain joins TRBV11-2 and TRBJ1-1; D gene ambiguous. This CDR3 has 14 residues. The germline CDR1 and CDR2 sequences are SGHAT and FQNNGV. The V gene lost 4 bases and the J gene lost 6 bases, with 15 bases spanning the gap. CDR3: CASSWPPEVSEAFF. Here the CDR3 DNA reads TGTGCCAGCAGCTGGCCACCGGAGGTCTCTGAAGCTTTCTTT.

This clonotype was counted only a few times. The rearrangement uses TRBV7-2 and TRBJ1-5; the D gene is possibly TRBD1 (6 bases). The CDR3 consists of 15 residues. The V and J ends lost 2 bases and 5 bases respectively, with 13 bases between them. Germline CDR1 and CDR2: SGHTA and FQGNSA. The CDR3 is CASSLFQGQYQPQHF. The CDR3 nucleotides are TGTGCCAGCAGCTTATTTCAGGGGCAGTATCAGCCCCAGCATTTT.

This sequence joins TRBV5-5 and TRBJ1-4; 7 bases agree with TRBD1. Per the germline V gene, CDR1 is SGHKS and CDR2 is YYEKEE (reference sequence). This CDR3 is built from 15 residues. V lost 0 bases to trimming and J lost 6 bases; unmatched junction nucleotides: 5. In nucleotides, the CDR3 is TGTGCCAGCAGCTTGGGTGGGACAGTAGATGAAAAACTGTTTTTT. Translation gives CASSLGGTVDEKLFF.

There are a few counts of this clonotype. The V gene is TRBV4-2, the J gene TRBJ2-7; 7 nucleotides agree with TRBD1. Germline CDR1 reads LGHNA; CDR2 reads YNFKEQ. The CDR3 runs 14 residues. The V gene end was trimmed by 3 bases and the J gene end by 5 bases; junction bases not matched to a gene: 7. The CDR3 loop reads CASSQADRAHEQYF. Here the CDR3 DNA reads TGTGCCAGCAGCCAGGCCGACAGGGCCCACGAGCAGTACTTC.

This clonotype was counted between two and nine times. The CDR3 sequence: CASSEDSSYNEQFF. The DNA of the CDR3 is TGTGCCAGCAGTGAAGACAGCTCCTACAATGAGCAGTTCTTC. V gene TRBV2 combines with J gene TRBJ2-1, with no clear D. The CDR3 consists of 14 residues. V was clipped by 1 base and J by 0 bases, with 4 bases between them. Germline V gene data show CDR1 as SNHLY and CDR2 as FYNNEI.

The rearrangement joins TRBV12-3 or TRBV12-4 to TRBJ1-1; 7 bases align to TRBD1. Trimming cost V 7 bases and J 11 bases; bases outside gene matches: 16. The CDR3 contains 14 residues. In DNA, the CDR3 is TGTGCCAGCACCACCGGGGACAGCGGGTTTGGGGCTTTCTTT. Protein: CASTTGDSGFGAFF.

The chain joins TRBV23-1 to TRBJ2-5; D is ambiguous. TRBV23-1 is given ORF status, its function remaining uncertain. The V gene lost 1 base and the J gene lost 2 bases, with 11 bases spanning the gap. The CDR3 has 15 amino acids. The CDR3 region is CASSQLRGRQETQYF. The CDR3 region has the DNA TGCGCCAGCAGTCAATTGAGAGGCAGACAAGAGACCCAGTACTTC.

The table lists this clonotype with a few counts. The gene calls are TRBV28 and TRBJ1-1, with no clear D. The germline V gene has CDR1 MDHEN and CDR2 SYDVKM. The V end was cut by 5 bases, the J end by 5 bases, with 9 bases between. This CDR3 spans 12 amino acids. CDR3 in DNA: TGTGCCAGCAGTGGGGTTGTTACTGAAGCTTTCTTT. Its translation is CASSGVVTEAFF.

Only a few counts were recorded for this clonotype. The chain joins TRBV12-3 or TRBV12-4 to TRBJ2-2; D tentatively fits TRBD1 or TRBD2 (6 bases each). Trimming pared 9 bases from V and 3 bases from J, leaving 23 bases between. The CDR3 contains 17 residues. The CDR3 region is CASIPTLSGAYTGELFF. The CDR3 DNA reads as TGTGCCAGTATACCGACGTTATCGGGGGCATACACCGGGGAGCTGTTTTTT.

This clonotype was observed a handful of times. The rearrangement uses TRBV29-1 and TRBJ2-3, with 9 nucleotides matching TRBD2. The V gene end was trimmed by 2 bases and the J gene end by 0 bases; junction bases not matched to a gene: 6. Germline CDR1 reads SQVTM; CDR2 reads ANQGSEA. The CDR3 sequence is 16 residues long. CDR3 in DNA: TGCAGCGTTGAACTAGCGGGAACCACTAGCACAGATACGCAGTATTTT. Its translation is CSVELAGTTSTDTQYF.

The table lists this clonotype with a few counts. The chain joins TRBV15 to TRBJ1-5; D remains unclear. CDR1 is LNHNV, CDR2 YYDKDF, per germline (reference sequence). The ends were cut back, 0 bases at V and 0 bases at J, with 9 bases in the middle. The CDR3 runs to 16 residues. In DNA, the CDR3 is TGTGCCACCAGCAGAGAAGGGATCAATAGCAATCAGCCCCAGCATTTT. The encoded protein is CATSREGINSNQPQHF.

There are a few counts of this clonotype. The chain has TRBV24-1 and TRBJ2-1; D is uncertain. Germline-derived CDR1 and CDR2 are KGHDR and SFDVKD. Trimming cost V 3 bases and J 7 bases, with 6 bases left between them. CDR3 length equals 12 residues. The CDR3 sequence is CATSDLKNEQFF. The CDR3 DNA reads as TGTGCCACCAGTGATCTAAAGAATGAGCAGTTCTTC.

V usage is TRBV12-3 or TRBV12-4 and J usage is TRBJ2-2; a possible D gene is TRBD1 (6 bases). V dropped 4 bases and J dropped 5 bases, with 11 bases sitting between them. This CDR3 region has 14 residues. The chain's CDR3 is CASSSGVLTGELFF. The CDR3, as DNA: TGTGCCAGCAGTTCAGGGGTCTTAACCGGGGAGCTGTTTTTT.

This clonotype was detected only a few times. The V call is TRBV9, the J call TRBJ2-7; weak D call: TRBD1 (6 bases). V lost 3 bases to trimming and J lost 1 base, with 11 bases between them. There are 14 residues in the CDR3. Germline V gene data show CDR1 as SGDLS and CDR2 as YYNGEE. Here the CDR3 DNA reads TGTGCCAGCAGCGGGGGGCAGGTGTCCTACGAGCAGTACTTC. Protein: CASSGGQVSYEQYF.

This clonotype was observed a few times. The rearrangement joins TRBV7-9 to TRBJ2-1; 10 bases are shared with TRBD2. CDR3 length: 16 residues. The germline CDR1 and CDR2 sequences are SEHNR and FQNEAQ (reference sequence). The V gene end was trimmed by 2 bases and the J gene end by 8 bases; junction bases not matched to a gene: 9. The CDR3 DNA follows: TGTGCCAGCAGCTTATCTTGGCTAGCGGGAGCAGATGAGCAGTTCTTC. Protein product: CASSLSWLAGADEQFF.